The 6 T cell receptor beta chains below were found in one sample sequenced in a study of neoadjuvant anti-PD-1 for oral cavity cancer. The assay was immunoSEQ multiplex PCR, and TCRdb's table has in-frame clones only and misses some. This table has around 30,000 clones, about 83% appearing once. Specimen: PBMCs, collected before nivolumab (anti-PD-1) treatment. The receptors originated from a person between 40 and 80 years old with oral cavity squamous cell carcinoma.

The genes are TRBV6-5 and TRBJ1-2, with 7 bases matching TRBD1. CDR3 size: 11 residues. Germline loops: CDR1 MNHEY, CDR2 SVGAGI. Trimming at V came to 10 bases and at J to 7 bases, leaving 6 bases not matched to a gene. Here the CDR3 DNA reads TGTGCCACTGCAGGGGGGGCTGGCTACACCTTC. Translating gives CATAGGAGYTF.

The gene calls are TRBV7-3 and TRBJ1-1, with D maybe TRBD1 (6 bases). This CDR3 is built from 15 residues. The germline V and J ends were trimmed by 5 bases and 2 bases, with 15 bases remaining between them. The germline V gene encodes CDR1 SGHTA and CDR2 FQGTGA. CDR3 nucleotide sequence: TGTGCCAGCAGCCAAGACAGGATCTCAAACACTGAAGCTTTCTTT. Translating gives CASSQDRISNTEAFF.

The genes are TRBV27 and TRBJ1-5; the match to TRBD1 covers 7 bases. Germline V gene lookup returns CDR1 MNHEY and CDR2 SMNVEV (reference sequence). J was trimmed by 6 bases and V by 3 bases; bases with no gene match: 8. CDR3 size: 15 residues. This CDR3 reads CASSFYRGESQPQHF. The CDR3 DNA is TGTGCCAGCAGTTTTTACAGGGGTGAGAGTCAGCCCCAGCATTTT.

The chain has TRBV7-9 and TRBJ1-2; D ambiguous. The V end lost 1 base, the J end lost 5 bases, and 5 bases lay between the germline ends. The length of the CDR3 is 12 residues. Germline CDR1 and CDR2: SEHNR and FQNEAQ (reference sequence). CDR3 DNA: TGTGCCAGCAGCTTAGAAGGGTATGGCTACACCTTC. This encodes CASSLEGYGYTF.

V and J are TRBV29-1 and TRBJ2-5; the D gene is possibly TRBD2 (6 bases). Between the trimmed V and J ends, which lost 0 bases and 5 bases, there was a span of 13 bases. The CDR3 has 14 residues. Germline V gene lookup returns CDR1 SQVTM and CDR2 ANQGSEA. Here the CDR3 reads CSVEDSGREETQYF. The CDR3 DNA follows: TGCAGCGTTGAAGATAGCGGCAGGGAGGAGACCCAGTACTTC.

The chain uses TRBV28 and TRBJ1-6; possibly TRBD1 for D (6 bases). Between the trimmed V and J ends, which lost 7 bases and 3 bases, there was a span of 10 bases. This CDR3 is 14 amino acids long. The germline CDR1 and CDR2 sequences are MDHEN and SYDVKM. CDR3 in DNA: TGTGCCAGCATTCGGACAGTCTATAATTCACCCCTCCACTTT. As protein: CASIRTVYNSPLHF. The full variable domain, its missing parts supplied by reference TRBV28 and TRBJ1-6, is DVKVTQSSRYLVKRTGEKVFLECVQDMDHENMFWYRQDPGLGLRLIYFSYDVKMKEKGDIPEGYSVSREKKERFSLILESASTNQTSMYLCASIRTVYNSPLHFGNGTRLTVT.